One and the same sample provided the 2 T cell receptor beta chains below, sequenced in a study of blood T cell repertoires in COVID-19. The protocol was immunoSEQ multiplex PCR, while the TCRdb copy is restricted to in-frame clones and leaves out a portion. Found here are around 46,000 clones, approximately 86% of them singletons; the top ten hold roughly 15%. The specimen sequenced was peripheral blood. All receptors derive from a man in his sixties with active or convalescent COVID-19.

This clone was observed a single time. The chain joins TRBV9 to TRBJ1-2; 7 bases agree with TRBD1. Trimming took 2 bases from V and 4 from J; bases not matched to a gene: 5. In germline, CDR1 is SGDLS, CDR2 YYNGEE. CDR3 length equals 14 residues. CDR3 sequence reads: CASSVSGQSYGYTF. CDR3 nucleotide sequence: TGTGCCAGCAGCGTGTCGGGACAGAGCTATGGCTACACCTTC.

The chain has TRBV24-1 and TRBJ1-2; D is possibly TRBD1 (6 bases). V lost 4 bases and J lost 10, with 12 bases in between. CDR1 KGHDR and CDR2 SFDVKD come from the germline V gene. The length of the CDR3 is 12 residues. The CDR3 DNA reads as TGTGCCACCAGTGACTACAGGGAACTCTACACCTTC. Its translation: CATSDYRELYTF.